The clone carrying this T cell receptor (beta chain) was observed a handful of times. Its specificity is not known. This record comes from a study of human T cells and chemical hapten exposure. Study as a whole: The cohort included alopecia areata under or over 50% scalp, totalis and universalis.

Between the trimmed V and J ends, which lost 7 bases and 6 bases, there was a span of 15 bases. This CDR3 region has 13 residues. Germline V gives CDR1 ENHRY, CDR2 SYGVKD. Specified time point: patch test 3, about 24 weeks after DPC sensitization. Treatment reported: therapeutic diphenylcyclopropenone sensitization with weekly scalp DPC. Phlebotomy was performed prior to application of every patch test. Donors, patients with alopecia ranging from 18 to 70 years old and judged suitable for DPC, provided samples. Using its own MiXCR run on the RACE reads, TCRdb lists one record per CDR3 protein. The sample gives some 180,000 distinct CDR3 sequences, approximately 24% of which show up once; 2% to 2.5% is in the top ten. Study-wide points: Counts of TCRs above 1 in 1000 frequency stayed unchanged with DPC sensitization.

The sample was whole blood, taken in connection with sensitization to the hapten diphenylcyclopropenone (DPC). The chain is built from TRBV10-3 and TRBJ1-1; possible D gene TRBD1, 5 bases. This clonotype was obtained from a woman aged 40 to 50 with alopecia areata. Some clones in this sample may be carry-over from other donors' samples. This CDR3 reads CAIKEAGGAEAFF. Written as DNA, the CDR3 is TGTGCCATCAAAGAGGCAGGAGGGGCTGAAGCTTTCTTT.